Listed below are T cell receptor beta chains from one sample, sequenced in a study of beta chain features in type 1 diabetes. Generated by immunoSEQ multiplex PCR, the TCRdb table keeps only in-frame clones and is missing some. Of roughly 250,000 clones in the sample, around 10% are singletons; the top ten hold 0.03% to 0.035%. Sequences were obtained from naive CD4+ T cells from blood. The receptors were sampled from a young woman in good health. Each CDR3 is given with its conserved first and last residue. The D gene is left open where the match is weak. Only some rows state a clone size, as once, few, many or a class for expanded clones.

CDR3: CASSLVVGGTGELFF; DNA: TGCGCCAGCAGCTTGGTTGTGGGGGGCACCGGGGAGCTGTTTTTT; length: 15; J: TRBJ2-2; size: few; V: TRBV5-1; D: .
CDR3: CASRQTFSYNEQFF; DNA: TGCGCCAGCAGACAGACATTCTCCTACAATGAGCAGTTCTTC; length: 14; J: TRBJ2-1; size: .; V: TRBV4-1; D: .
CDR3: CASSQDLARGQFF; DNA: TGTGCCAGCAGCCAAGATCTTGCGCGGGGGCAGTTCTTC; length: 13; J: TRBJ2-1; size: few; V: TRBV14; D: .
CDR3: CASSQSGTDGYTF; DNA: TGTGCCAGCTCACAGTCCGGGACAGATGGCTACACCTTC; length: 13; J: TRBJ1-2; size: .; V: TRBV18; D: TRBD1
CDR3: CASSSTSGDYNEQFF; DNA: TGTGCCAGCAGCTCGACTAGCGGAGATTACAATGAGCAGTTCTTC; length: 15; J: TRBJ2-1; size: .; V: TRBV7-3; D: TRBD2
CDR3: CSARGGRSSF; DNA: TGCAGTGCCCGGGGGGGGCGCTCCTCGTTT; length: 10; J: TRBJ1-1; size: few; V: TRBV20-1; D: .
CDR3: CASSEGTGAGTEAFF; DNA: TGCGCCAGCAGCGAAGGGACAGGGGCCGGGACTGAAGCTTTCTTT; length: 15; J: TRBJ1-1; size: .; V: TRBV5-1; D: TRBD1
CDR3: CASSLKSGRTSYNEQFF; DNA: TGCGCCAGCAGTCTTAAAAGCGGCCGGACTTCCTACAATGAGCAGTTCTTC; length: 17; J: TRBJ2-1; size: few; V: TRBV23-1; D: .
CDR3: CASSVTSGTSTGYGYTF; DNA: TGTGCCAGCAGCGTGACGTCCGGGACATCAACGGGCTATGGCTACACCTTC; length: 17; J: TRBJ1-2; size: few; V: TRBV7-9; D: .
CDR3: CASSERWWGKRTSPYEQYF; DNA: TGTGCCAGCAGTGAAAGGTGGTGGGGGAAAAGGACTAGTCCCTACGAGCAGTACTTC; length: 19; J: TRBJ2-7; size: few; V: TRBV2; D: TRBD2
CDR3: CSVDRGSTGELFF; DNA: TGCAGCGTTGATCGGGGGAGCACCGGGGAGCTGTTTTTT; length: 13; J: TRBJ2-2; size: many; V: TRBV29-1; D: .
CDR3: CASSFPSGRGEQYF; DNA: TGTGCCAGCAGCTTCCCTTCAGGCCGTGGCGAGCAGTACTTC; length: 14; J: TRBJ2-7; size: .; V: TRBV5-4; D: .
CDR3: CASRVRPDTYNEQFF; DNA: TGTGCCAGCAGAGTGCGGCCTGATACCTACAATGAGCAGTTCTTC; length: 15; J: TRBJ2-1; size: few; V: TRBV7-6; D: .
CDR3: CSVVNLIRAGEQFF; DNA: TGCAGCGTTGTTAATCTGATTCGGGCAGGGGAGCAGTTCTTC; length: 14; J: TRBJ2-1; size: .; V: TRBV29-1; D: .
CDR3: CASSEVRGAAGYTF; DNA: TGTGCCAGCAGTGAAGTCCGGGGGGCGGCTGGCTACACCTTC; length: 14; J: TRBJ1-2; size: .; V: TRBV6-1; D: .
CDR3: CASSQRELEDTQYF; DNA: TGTGCCAGCAGCCAGCGGGAGTTGGAAGATACGCAGTATTTT; length: 14; J: TRBJ2-3; size: few; V: TRBV14; D: TRBD2
CDR3: CAWTVSSGNTIYF; DNA: TGTGCCTGGACCGTCAGCTCTGGAAACACCATATATTTT; length: 13; J: TRBJ1-3; size: few; V: TRBV30; D: .